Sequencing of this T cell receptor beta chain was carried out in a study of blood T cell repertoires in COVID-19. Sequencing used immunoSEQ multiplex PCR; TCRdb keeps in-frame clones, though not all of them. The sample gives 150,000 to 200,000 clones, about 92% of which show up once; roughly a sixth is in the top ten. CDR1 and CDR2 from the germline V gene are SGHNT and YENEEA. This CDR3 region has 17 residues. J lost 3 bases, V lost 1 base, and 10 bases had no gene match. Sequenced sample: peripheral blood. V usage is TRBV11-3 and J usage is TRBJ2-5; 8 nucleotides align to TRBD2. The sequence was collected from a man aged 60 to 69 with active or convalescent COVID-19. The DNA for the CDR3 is TGTGCCAGCAGCTTAGGCCGTCTCGCGGGGGGCGAAGAGACCCAGTACTTC. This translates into CASSLGRLAGGEETQYF. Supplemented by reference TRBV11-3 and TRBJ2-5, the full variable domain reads EAGVVQSPRYKIIEKKQPVAFWCNPISGHNTLYWYLQNLGQGPELLIRYENEEAVDDSQLPKDRFSAERLKGVDSTLKIQPAELGDSAVYLCASSLGRLAGGEETQYFGPGTRLLVL.